A single sample gave rise to the 4 T cell receptor beta chains below, sequenced in a study of metastatic and nonmetastatic thyroid tumors. With MiXCR, TCRdb called clones anew from the PCR reads. The sample lists 43,000 or so clones; around 17% were seen once. Before thyroid surgery, none of the patients had received any treatment. Sequencing input: blood. The source of these receptors is a female donor with papillary thyroid cancer or a benign thyroid nodule (not recorded which). Some clones in this sample may be carry-over from other donors' samples.

This clone was counted at least ten times. The V gene is TRBV18, the J gene TRBJ2-2; 7 bases are a match to TRBD1. The CDR3 extends over 15 amino acids. Germline V gene data show CDR1 as KGHSH and CDR2 as LQKENI. With 3 bases clipped from V and 5 bases from J, the junction kept 6 bases outside the gene matches. For the CDR3, the DNA is TGTGCCAGCTCACCCGGGACAGCCCGGACCGGGGAGCTGTTTTTT. Its translation is CASSPGTARTGELFF.

This clone was seen at least ten times. The gene calls are TRBV5-1 and TRBJ1-4; the D is unclear. Germline assignment: CDR1 SGHRS and CDR2 YFSETQ. V lost 0 bases and J 0 bases, leaving 3 bases between the germline ends. The CDR3 spans 14 residues. The CDR3 DNA follows: TGCGCCAGCAGCTTGGATGCAACTAATGAAAAACTGTTTTTT. Amino acid sequence: CASSLDATNEKLFF.

This clone has a count of ten or more. The chain couples TRBV4-2 to TRBJ1-6, with 7 bases aligning to TRBD1. Germline CDR1 reads LGHNA; CDR2 reads YNFKEQ. Trimming took 3 bases from V and 5 from J; bases not matched to a gene: 13. The CDR3 is made up of 18 amino acids. The CDR3: CASSHPGQDGAHNSPLHF. CDR3 DNA sequence: TGTGCCAGCAGCCATCCAGGACAGGACGGGGCCCATAATTCACCCCTCCACTTT.

This clone was found many times. This chain uses TRBV5-1 with TRBJ1-3; 10 bases map to TRBD1. This CDR3 spans 15 amino acids. The germline V gene has CDR1 SGHRS and CDR2 YFSETQ. V lost 6 bases to trimming and J lost 0 bases; unmatched junction nucleotides: 3. The CDR3 sequence: CASTRTGGSGNTIYF. Here the CDR3 DNA reads TGCGCCAGCACACGGACAGGGGGCTCTGGAAACACCATATATTTT.